Listed below are T cell receptor beta chains from one sample, sequenced in a study of blood T cell repertoires in COVID-19. Clones were read by immunoSEQ multiplex PCR, and TCRdb kept only the in-frame ones, dropping some. The sample lists some 150,000 clones, around 88% occurring once. Sequenced input: peripheral blood. Receptor source: a woman aged 60-75 years with acute or convalescent COVID-19. CDR3s include the opening cysteine and the closing phenylalanine or tryptophan. D genes are given only for firm matches. Clone size is not always given. Where it is, it says once, few, many or a class for expanded clones.

clone size,D gene,J gene,V gene,CDR3 DNA,CDR3 protein
-,TRBD2,TRBJ2-1,TRBV15,TGTGCCACCAGCAAGGGGTGGGGAGCGGGGGAAAACAATGAGCAGTTCTTC,CATSKGWGAGENNEQFF
once,-,TRBJ2-5,TRBV19,TGTGCCAGTAGTATGGGGGACTTTGAGGCCCAGTACTTC,CASSMGDFEAQYF
once,-,TRBJ2-3,TRBV27,TGTGCCATCACCGGGACACACACAGATACGCAGTATTTT,CAITGTHTDTQYF
-,-,TRBJ2-1,TRBV6-2/TRBV6-3,TGTGCCAGCAGTGCCCAGGGCTTCCCGGGTGCGAATGAGCAGTTCTTC,CASSAQGFPGANEQFF
-,TRBD1,TRBJ1-1,TRBV6-5,TGTGCCAGCACCGACGGCCAGGGGGCAAGGGAAGCTTTCTTT,CASTDGQGAREAFF
-,-,TRBJ1-2,TRBV7-9,TGTGCCAGCAGCTTTCACGGGACACCCCAGTCGGAAACCTTC,CASSFHGTPQSETF
-,-,TRBJ2-5,TRBV14,TGTGCCAGCAGCCAAGTATCGGAGACCCAGTACTTC,CASSQVSETQYF
-,TRBD1,TRBJ1-4,TRBV5-6,TGTGCCAGCAGCTTGACAGGGGGGAATGAAAAACTGTTTTTT,CASSLTGGNEKLFF
-,TRBD1,TRBJ1-3,TRBV6-5,TGTGCCAGCAGTCGTACAGGGGGCACTGGAAACACCATATATTTT,CASSRTGGTGNTIYF
-,-,TRBJ1-6,TRBV30,TGTGCCCGGACGGGGCAGGACAGAAATTCACCCCTCCACTTT,CARTGQDRNSPLHF
once,TRBD1,TRBJ2-1,TRBV4-2,TGTGCCAGCAGCCCATCGGGACAGGGGGCCTACAATGAGCAGTTCTTC,CASSPSGQGAYNEQFF
-,TRBD1,TRBJ2-7,TRBV28,TGTGCCAGCAGTCCGCCCCCCGGGACAGGGGTCGGCGAGCAGTACTTC,CASSPPPGTGVGEQYF
once,-,TRBJ2-5,TRBV11-2,TGTGCCAGCAGCTTAGATAGACGTAGCAGCGAAGAGACCCAGTACTTC,CASSLDRRSSEETQYF
-,-,TRBJ1-2,TRBV10-3,TGTGCCATCAGTGAGGCGCAGGGTAAGGGCTATGGCTACACCTTC,CAISEAQGKGYGYTF
-,-,TRBJ1-1,TRBV11-2,TGTGCCAGCAACTTTCAGCGGGCAAGGGCTTTCTTT,CASNFQRARAFF
-,TRBD2,TRBJ2-5,TRBV24-1,TGTGCCACCGAAGCGGGGATGCAAGAGACCCAGTACTTC,CATEAGMQETQYF
once,-,TRBJ1-2,TRBV27,TGTGCCAGCAGTCCTCGTGAGACGGGTGGCTACACCTTC,CASSPRETGGYTF
-,-,TRBJ2-1,TRBV18,TGTGCCAGCTCACCAAGTAGTGGTGAGCAGTTCTTC,CASSPSSGEQFF
-,-,TRBJ1-2,TRBV5-1,TGCGCCAGCAGCTTGAACCACGACGGGAACTATGGCTACACCTTC,CASSLNHDGNYGYTF
-,-,TRBJ2-1,TRBV9,TGTGCCAGCAGCGTAATTCAGGGCCAACAGTTCTTC,CASSVIQGQQFF
-,-,TRBJ1-6,TRBV16,TGTGCCAGCAGCCAATTGAGAGCCGCGGGGTCACCCCTCCACTTT,CASSQLRAAGSPLHF
once,TRBD1,TRBJ1-1,TRBV19,TGTGCCAGTAGTATAAGCGGCAGGGGGCGAGCTGAAGCTTTCTTT,CASSISGRGRAEAFF
-,TRBD1,TRBJ1-2,TRBV7-2,TGTGCCAGCAGCTCTTCATGGACAGGCTCTTATGGCTACACCTTC,CASSSSWTGSYGYTF
-,-,TRBJ1-1,TRBV19,TGTGCCAGTAGTATAGGGTCAGTGAACACTGAAGCTTTCTTT,CASSIGSVNTEAFF
few,TRBD1,TRBJ1-1,TRBV7-3,TGTGCCAGCAGCTTACCCGGGACAGACGAAGCTTTCTTT,CASSLPGTDEAFF
-,-,TRBJ2-7,TRBV7-9,TGTGCCAGCAGCCCTAGGACATCGTACGAGCAGTACTTC,CASSPRTSYEQYF
-,-,TRBJ1-5,TRBV5-1,TGCGCCAGCAGCTTGGGACAGAATCGCAATCAGCCCCAGCATTTT,CASSLGQNRNQPQHF
-,TRBD2,TRBJ2-3,TRBV5-1,TGCGCCAGCAGCTTGGGATGGGGCTCTAGCGGAACTAGCACAGATACGCAGTATTTT,CASSLGWGSSGTSTDTQYF
-,-,TRBJ1-1,TRBV27,TGTGCCAGCAGTCCCCAGGGGTGGGGGACTGAAGCTTTCTTT,CASSPQGWGTEAFF
-,-,TRBJ1-3,TRBV7-2,TGTGCCAGCAGCCCACCAGGATGGAACTCTGGAAACACCATATATTTT,CASSPPGWNSGNTIYF
-,-,TRBJ1-5,TRBV2,TGTGCCAGCAGTGTATCCGGGTATAGCAATCAGCCCCAGCATTTT,CASSVSGYSNQPQHF
-,-,TRBJ1-4,TRBV30,TGTGCCTGGAGTAGAGCTGAAAAACTGTTTTTT,CAWSRAEKLFF
-,TRBD2,TRBJ2-2,TRBV6-5,TGTGCCAGCAGTTCGGGGACTAGCGGGGTCACCGGGGAGCTGTTTTTT,CASSSGTSGVTGELFF
once,-,TRBJ1-1,TRBV28,TGTGCCAGCAGTCCATATGCGCTGAACACTGAAGCTTTCTTT,CASSPYALNTEAFF
-,TRBD2,TRBJ2-5,TRBV2,TGTGCCAGCAGAATGGGGTGGACTAGCGGGGGGGCTGGAGAGACCCAGTACTTC,CASRMGWTSGGAGETQYF
-,-,TRBJ2-7,TRBV6-6,TGTGCCAGCAGTTACGAGAGATACGAGCAGTACTTC,CASSYERYEQYF
-,TRBD1,TRBJ1-4,TRBV18,TGTGCCAGCTCACCACCGGGACAGAATGAAAAACTGTTTTTT,CASSPPGQNEKLFF
once,-,TRBJ2-1,TRBV21-1,TGTGCCAGCAGCGGCCGGACAGTCCGCTCCTACAATGAGCAGTTCTTC,CASSGRTVRSYNEQFF
few,-,TRBJ1-3,TRBV4-1,TGCGCCAGCAGCCAAGATCACGAGGGCGGAAACACCATATATTTT,CASSQDHEGGNTIYF
-,TRBD1,TRBJ2-1,TRBV9,TGTGCCAGCAGCCAATCCGGACAGGTCTCGTGGAATGAGCAGTTCTTC,CASSQSGQVSWNEQFF
-,TRBD1,TRBJ1-4,TRBV7-9,TGTGCCAGCAGCCACGACAGGGTTGGAAAACTGTTTTTT,CASSHDRVGKLFF
-,-,TRBJ1-1,TRBV21-1,TGTGCCAGCGGGGAGACTGAAGCTTTCTTT,CASGETEAFF
-,TRBD1,TRBJ1-2,TRBV28,TGTGCCAGCAGCATTAGGACAGGAGAGGACTACACCTTC,CASSIRTGEDYTF
once,-,TRBJ2-7,TRBV6-2/TRBV6-3,TGTGCCAGCAGTGGCTTCCCCTCCTACGAGCAGTACTTC,CASSGFPSYEQYF
-,-,TRBJ2-2,TRBV19,TGTGCCAGTAGTATAGACCCTCAGGGAACCGGGGAGCTGTTTTTT,CASSIDPQGTGELFF
-,-,TRBJ1-3,TRBV28,TGTGCCAGCAGCCGAGGGGGCTCTGGAAACACCATATATTTT,CASSRGGSGNTIYF
-,-,TRBJ1-5,TRBV2,TGTGCCAGCGGCCGGGACTCATTGCCCAATCAGCCCCAGCATTTT,CASGRDSLPNQPQHF
-,TRBD2,TRBJ2-5,TRBV27,TGTGCCAGCAGGAGACTAGCGGGGGGGCCGATAGAGACCCAGTACTTC,CASRRLAGGPIETQYF
-,-,TRBJ1-3,TRBV30,TGTGCCTGGAGTGTACCAGACTCTTCTGGAAACACCATATATTTT,CAWSVPDSSGNTIYF
-,-,TRBJ1-5,TRBV19,TGTGCCAGTAGTATAGTTGGGGGGGGGAATCAGCCCCAGCATTTT,CASSIVGGGNQPQHF
-,-,TRBJ1-1,TRBV27,TGTGCCAGCAGGGCCCAGGGGCTTTTGAACACTGAAGCTTTCTTT,CASRAQGLLNTEAFF
-,-,TRBJ2-3,TRBV9,TGTGCCAGCAGCGCACCAGGGGAGCGAGTTTCAGATACGCAGTATTTT,CASSAPGERVSDTQYF
-,-,TRBJ2-5,TRBV4-3,TGCGCCAGCAGCCAAGATCGTGCGGGGGCAGAGACCCAGTACTTC,CASSQDRAGAETQYF
few,-,TRBJ2-3,TRBV11-2,TGTGCCAGCAGCCTCGTCGGGGGTAGCACAGATACGCAGTATTTT,CASSLVGGSTDTQYF
-,-,TRBJ1-2,TRBV4-1,TGCGCCAGCAGCCAAGTAGGGACTGCCACGAACGGCTACACCTTC,CASSQVGTATNGYTF
-,TRBD2,TRBJ2-1,TRBV10-3,TGTGCCATCAGGGGTAGCGGGGGGGTCTACAATGAGCAGTTCTTC,CAIRGSGGVYNEQFF
-,-,TRBJ2-1,TRBV5-4,TGTGCCAGCAGCGGGTTGGGGCGCGCGTACAATGAGCAGTTCTTC,CASSGLGRAYNEQFF
-,TRBD1,TRBJ1-1,TRBV19,TGTGCCAGTAGAAAACAGGGGCGGACTGAAGCTTTCTTT,CASRKQGRTEAFF